Below are 10 T cell receptor beta chains sequenced from a single sample in a study of persistence of HIV-infected CD4 T cells. No antigen has been assigned to these receptors. The libraries were made with immunoSEQ version 4 in survey mode. Libraries were prepared by immunoSEQ multiplex PCR; TCRdb keeps only in-frame clonotypes and omits some of them. The sample holds about 43,000 clones, 70% to 90% seen once. Anti-CD3/anti-CD28 beads served as a nonspecific positive control stimulus. Sorting selected CD4+ T cells upregulating both CD40 ligand and CD69. Sample: CD4+ T cells sorted from PBMCs after roughly 18-hour stimulation, taken from a patient who received antiretroviral therapy. These receptors were obtained from an adult man with HIV who was CMV-seropositive.

This sequence joins TRBV5-1 and TRBJ1-1, with D tentatively TRBD1 (5 bases). Germline values: CDR1 SGHRS, CDR2 YFSETQ. The V end lost 5 bases, the J end lost 4 bases, and 18 bases lay between the germline ends. This CDR3 has 15 residues. CDR3 bases: TGCGCCAGCAGGCCGGAGCCTAATAGGGGCACTGAAGCTTTCTTT. Protein product: CASRPEPNRGTEAFF.

This sequence joins TRBV28 and TRBJ2-7; the match to TRBD1 covers 7 bases. CDR1 and CDR2 from the germline V gene are MDHEN and SYDVKM. The CDR3 spans 17 residues. Trimming at V came to 5 bases and at J to 2 bases, leaving 15 bases not matched to a gene. CDR3: CASSTLGQAHLPYEQYF. The CDR3 nucleotides read TGTGCCAGCAGTACCCTCGGACAGGCCCACCTTCCCTACGAGCAGTACTTC.

The chain joins TRBV5-1 to TRBJ2-6; D not resolved. Germline-derived CDR1 and CDR2 are SGHRS and YFSETQ. The CDR3 spans 14 residues. Trimming removed 4 bases at V and 2 bases at J, with 7 bases between. The CDR3 DNA reads TGCGCCAGCAGCCTTGGGGCTGGGGCCAACGTCCTGACTTTC. It specifies CASSLGAGANVLTF. The full variable domain, completed using reference TRBV5-1 and TRBJ2-6, is KAGVTQTPRYLIKTRGQQVTLSCSPISGHRSVSWYQQTPGQGLQFLFEYFSETQRNKGNFPGRFSGRQFSNSRSEMNVSTLELGDSALYLCASSLGAGANVLTFGAGSRLTVL.

The rearrangement uses TRBV9 and TRBJ1-3; TRBD1 agrees at 7 bases. The trim removed 2 bases at V and 0 bases at J, leaving 5 bases unmatched. Germline-derived CDR1 and CDR2 are SGDLS and YYNGEE. The CDR3 totals 16 residues. For the CDR3, the DNA is TGTGCCAGCAGCGTCGGACAGGTCTTCTCTGGAAACACCATATATTTT. Its translation is CASSVGQVFSGNTIYF.

The chain has TRBV6-5 and TRBJ1-4; the D gene is possibly TRBD1 (5 bases). CDR1 is MNHEY, CDR2 SVGAGI, per germline. Trimming stripped 6 bases from V and 4 bases from J, with 12 bases between. This CDR3 region has 14 residues. The CDR3 region is CASRIDSINEKLFF. In DNA, the CDR3 is TGTGCCAGCAGGATAGACAGCATTAATGAAAAACTGTTTTTT.

The V gene is TRBV24-1, the J gene TRBJ2-1; D could derive from TRBD1 or TRBD2 (5 bases each). Trimming cost V 1 base and J 7 bases, with 16 bases left between them. Germline V gene data show CDR1 as KGHDR and CDR2 as SFDVKD. The CDR3 is made up of 16 amino acids. As DNA, the CDR3 is TGTGCCACCAGTGATTTAGATACCGGGACGCCTAATGAGCAGTTCTTC. Protein product: CATSDLDTGTPNEQFF.

CDR3 bases: TGCGCCAGCAGCCCTCTTACAGGGGGCTCTGGAAACACCATATATTTT. This encodes CASSPLTGGSGNTIYF. The gene calls are TRBV5-1 and TRBJ1-3; 8 nucleotides agree with TRBD1. The V gene's germline CDR1 is SGHRS and CDR2 YFSETQ. The CDR3 covers 16 residues. J lost 0 bases, V lost 4 bases, and 6 bases had no gene match.

The CDR3: CASSSFDRGDSPLHF. CDR3 sequence (DNA): TGTGCCAGCAGTTCCTTTGACAGGGGGGATTCACCCCTCCACTTT. The rearrangement uses TRBV6-5 and TRBJ1-6, with 9 bases that match TRBD1. Trimming removed 4 bases from V and 8 bases from J; junction bases left unmatched: 6. This CDR3 region has 15 residues. The germline V gene encodes CDR1 MNHEY and CDR2 SVGAGI.

The rearrangement links TRBV19 to TRBJ1-5; possibly TRBD1 for D (5 bases). V lost 5 bases, J lost 3 bases, and 11 bases lay in between. The CDR3 spans 14 residues. CDR1 is LNHDA and CDR2 is SQIVND in the germline V gene (reference sequence). CDR3 nucleotide sequence: TGTGCCAGTAGTCCACAGGCTTCCAATCAGCCCCAGCATTTT. Amino acids: CASSPQASNQPQHF.

This clone has a handful of counts. The chain has TRBV28 and TRBJ1-1; D may be TRBD1 (6 bases). Germline CDR1 MDHEN, CDR2 SYDVKM. V was trimmed by 11 bases and J by 8 bases, leaving 18 bases between them. This CDR3 region has 12 residues. The CDR3 DNA reads as TGTGCCGCCCAAAACAGGGTCTTAGAAGCTTTCTTT. Amino acid sequence: CAAQNRVLEAFF.